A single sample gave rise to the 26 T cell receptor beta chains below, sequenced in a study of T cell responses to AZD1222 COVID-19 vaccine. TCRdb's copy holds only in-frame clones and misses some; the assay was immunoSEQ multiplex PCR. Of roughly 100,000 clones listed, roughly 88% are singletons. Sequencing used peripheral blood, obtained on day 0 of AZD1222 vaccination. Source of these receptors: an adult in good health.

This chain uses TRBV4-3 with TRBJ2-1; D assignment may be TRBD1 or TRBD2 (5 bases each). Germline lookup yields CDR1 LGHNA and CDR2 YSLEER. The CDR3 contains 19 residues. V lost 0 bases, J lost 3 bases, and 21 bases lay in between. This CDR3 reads CASSQDGGGTRGYYNEQFF. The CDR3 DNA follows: TGCGCCAGCAGCCAAGATGGGGGTGGCACTCGCGGGTACTACAATGAGCAGTTCTTC.

The CDR3 region is CSVLSTEAFF. DNA for the CDR3: TGCAGCGTGCTTAGTACTGAAGCTTTCTTT. The rearrangement links TRBV29-1 to TRBJ1-1; D not certain. This CDR3 spans 10 amino acids. The germline gives CDR1 SQVTM, CDR2 ANQGSEA. Trimming took 6 bases from V and 5 from J, leaving 7 bases between them.

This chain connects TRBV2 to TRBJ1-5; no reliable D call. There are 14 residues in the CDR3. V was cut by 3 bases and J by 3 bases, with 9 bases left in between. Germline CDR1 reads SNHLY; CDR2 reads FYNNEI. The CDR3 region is CASSEVGNNQPQHF. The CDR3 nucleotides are TGTGCCAGCAGTGAGGTCGGAAACAATCAGCCCCAGCATTTT.

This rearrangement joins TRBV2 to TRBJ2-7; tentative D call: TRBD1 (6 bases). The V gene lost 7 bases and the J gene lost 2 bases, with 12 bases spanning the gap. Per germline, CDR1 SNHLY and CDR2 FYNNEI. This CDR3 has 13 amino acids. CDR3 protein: CASTRDTAYEQYF. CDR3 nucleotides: TGTGCCAGCACCAGGGACACAGCCTACGAGCAGTACTTC.

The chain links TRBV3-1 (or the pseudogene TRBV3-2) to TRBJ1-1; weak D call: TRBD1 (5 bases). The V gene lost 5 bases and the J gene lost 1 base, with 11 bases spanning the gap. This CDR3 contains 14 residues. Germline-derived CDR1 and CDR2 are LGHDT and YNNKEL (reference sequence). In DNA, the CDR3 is TGTGCCAGCAGCGGGTGGGGCGGGAACACTGAAGCTTTCTTT. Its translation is CASSGWGGNTEAFF.

CDR3 in amino acids: CASSLVTGTGSSPLHF. The CDR3 DNA reads as TGTGCCAGCAGCTTAGTTACCGGGACAGGGAGTTCACCCCTCCACTTT. V usage is TRBV11-2 and J usage is TRBJ1-6, with 9 bases identical to TRBD1. J lost 9 bases, V lost 1 base, and 7 bases had no gene match. The CDR3 totals 16 residues. From germline, CDR1 is SGHAT and CDR2 FQNNGV.

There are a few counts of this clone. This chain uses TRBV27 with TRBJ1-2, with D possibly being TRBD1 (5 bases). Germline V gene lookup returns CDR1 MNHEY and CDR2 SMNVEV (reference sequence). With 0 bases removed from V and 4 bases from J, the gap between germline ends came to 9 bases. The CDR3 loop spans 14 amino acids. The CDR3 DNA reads TGTGCCAGCAGTTTATCTGGGGGGAGCTATGGCTACACCTTC. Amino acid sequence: CASSLSGGSYGYTF.

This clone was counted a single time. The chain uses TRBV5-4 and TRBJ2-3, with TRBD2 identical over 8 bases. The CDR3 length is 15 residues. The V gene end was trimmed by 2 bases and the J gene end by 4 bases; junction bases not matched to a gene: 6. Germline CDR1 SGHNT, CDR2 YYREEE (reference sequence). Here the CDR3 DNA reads TGTGCCAGCAGCTTAGCGGGAGATAGCGCAGATACGCAGTATTTT. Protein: CASSLAGDSADTQYF.

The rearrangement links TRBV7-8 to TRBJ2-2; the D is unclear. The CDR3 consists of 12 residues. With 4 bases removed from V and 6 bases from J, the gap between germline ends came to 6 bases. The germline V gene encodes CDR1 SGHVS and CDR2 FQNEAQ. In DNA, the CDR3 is TGTGCCAGCAGCTCCCCTTCCGGGGAGCTGTTTTTT. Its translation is CASSSPSGELFF.

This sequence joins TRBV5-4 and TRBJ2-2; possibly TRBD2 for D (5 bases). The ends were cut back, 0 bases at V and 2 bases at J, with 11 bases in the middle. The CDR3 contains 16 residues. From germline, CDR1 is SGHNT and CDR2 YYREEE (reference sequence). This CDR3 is CASSLGHRGNTGELFF. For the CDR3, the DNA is TGTGCCAGCAGCTTGGGTCACCGGGGAAACACCGGGGAGCTGTTTTTT.

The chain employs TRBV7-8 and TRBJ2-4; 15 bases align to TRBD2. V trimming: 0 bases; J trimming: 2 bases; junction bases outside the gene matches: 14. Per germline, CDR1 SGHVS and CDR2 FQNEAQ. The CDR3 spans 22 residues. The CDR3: CASSLARIGLAGGPSTKNIQYF. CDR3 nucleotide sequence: TGTGCCAGCAGCTTAGCGAGGATTGGACTAGCGGGAGGGCCTAGTACCAAAAACATTCAGTACTTC.

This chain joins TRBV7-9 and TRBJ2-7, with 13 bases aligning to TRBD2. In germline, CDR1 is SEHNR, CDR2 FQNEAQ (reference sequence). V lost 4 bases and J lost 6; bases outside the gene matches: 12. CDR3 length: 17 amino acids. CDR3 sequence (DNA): TGTGCCAGCAGCTACGGACTAGCGGGAGACGCCGGACCCGAGCAGTACTTC. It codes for CASSYGLAGDAGPEQYF.

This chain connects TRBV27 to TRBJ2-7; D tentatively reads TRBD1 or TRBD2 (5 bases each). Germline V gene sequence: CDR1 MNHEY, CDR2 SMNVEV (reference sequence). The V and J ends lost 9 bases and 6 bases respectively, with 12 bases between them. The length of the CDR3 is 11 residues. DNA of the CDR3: TGTGCCAGGGGGGAGAAGAGCGAGCAGTACTTC. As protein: CARGEKSEQYF.

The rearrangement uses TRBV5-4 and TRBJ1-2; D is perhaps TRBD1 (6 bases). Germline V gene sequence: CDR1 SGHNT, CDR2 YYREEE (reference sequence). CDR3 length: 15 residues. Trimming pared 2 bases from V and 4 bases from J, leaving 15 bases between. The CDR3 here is CASSFSGGLFYGYTF. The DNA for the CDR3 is TGTGCCAGCAGCTTTTCGGGGGGCCTCTTCTATGGCTACACCTTC.

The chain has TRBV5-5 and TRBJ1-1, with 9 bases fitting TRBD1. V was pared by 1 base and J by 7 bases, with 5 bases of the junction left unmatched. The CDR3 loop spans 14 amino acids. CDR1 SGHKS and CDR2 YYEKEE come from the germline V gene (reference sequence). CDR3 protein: CASSLTGGVGEAFF. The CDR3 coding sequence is TGTGCCAGCAGCTTGACAGGGGGCGTGGGTGAAGCTTTCTTT. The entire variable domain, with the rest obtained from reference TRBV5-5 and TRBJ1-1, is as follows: DAGVTQSPTHLIKTRGQQVTLRCSPISGHKSVSWYQQVLGQGPQFIFQYYEKEERGRGNFPDRFSARQFPNYSSELNVNALLLGDSALYLCASSLTGGVGEAFFGQGTRLTVV.

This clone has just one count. The CDR3 spells CASSEEPWLGYGYTF. The DNA of the CDR3 is TGTGCCAGCAGCGAAGAACCCTGGTTGGGGTATGGCTACACCTTC. The V call is TRBV7-2, the J call TRBJ1-2, with D unclear. The germline V gene has CDR1 SGHTA and CDR2 FQGNSA. V was shortened by 5 bases and J by 5 bases, with 18 bases between the two germline ends. There are 15 residues in the CDR3.

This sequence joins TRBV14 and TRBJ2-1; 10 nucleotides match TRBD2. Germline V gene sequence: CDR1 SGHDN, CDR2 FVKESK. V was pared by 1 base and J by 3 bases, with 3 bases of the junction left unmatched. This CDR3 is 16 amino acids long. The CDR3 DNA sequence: TGTGCCAGCAGCCAAGGAGCTAGCGGGGGCTACAATGAGCAGTTCTTC. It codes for CASSQGASGGYNEQFF.

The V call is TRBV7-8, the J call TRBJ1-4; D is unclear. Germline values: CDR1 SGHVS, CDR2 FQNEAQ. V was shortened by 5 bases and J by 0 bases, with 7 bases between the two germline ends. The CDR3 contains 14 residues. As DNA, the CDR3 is TGTGCCAGCAGCCTGTGGGCAACTAATGAAAAACTGTTTTTT. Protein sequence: CASSLWATNEKLFF.

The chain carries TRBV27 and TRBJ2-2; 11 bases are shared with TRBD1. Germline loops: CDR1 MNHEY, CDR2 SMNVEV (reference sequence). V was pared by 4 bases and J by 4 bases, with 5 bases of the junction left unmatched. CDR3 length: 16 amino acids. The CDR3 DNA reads TGTGCCAGCAGTTCGATGGACAGGGGGCTCACCGGGGAGCTGTTTTTT. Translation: CASSSMDRGLTGELFF.

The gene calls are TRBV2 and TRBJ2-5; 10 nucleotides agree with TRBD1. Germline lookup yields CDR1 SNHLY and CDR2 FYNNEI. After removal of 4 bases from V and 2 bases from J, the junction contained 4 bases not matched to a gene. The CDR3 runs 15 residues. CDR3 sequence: CASSGGDRGQETQYF. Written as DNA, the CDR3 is TGTGCCAGCAGTGGGGGGGACAGGGGACAAGAGACCCAGTACTTC.

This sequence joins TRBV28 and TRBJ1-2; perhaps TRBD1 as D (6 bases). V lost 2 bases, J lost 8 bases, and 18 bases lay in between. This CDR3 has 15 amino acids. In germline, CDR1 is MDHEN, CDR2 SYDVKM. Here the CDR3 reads CASSLRAGEGRGYTF. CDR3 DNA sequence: TGTGCCAGCAGTTTACGGGCAGGGGAGGGGCGAGGCTACACCTTC.

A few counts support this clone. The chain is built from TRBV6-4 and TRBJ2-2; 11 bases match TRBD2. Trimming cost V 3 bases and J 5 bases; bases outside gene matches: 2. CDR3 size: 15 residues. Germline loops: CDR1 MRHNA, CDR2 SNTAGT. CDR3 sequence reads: CASSEASGRTGELFF. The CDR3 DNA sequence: TGTGCCAGCAGTGAGGCTAGCGGGAGGACCGGGGAGCTGTTTTTT.

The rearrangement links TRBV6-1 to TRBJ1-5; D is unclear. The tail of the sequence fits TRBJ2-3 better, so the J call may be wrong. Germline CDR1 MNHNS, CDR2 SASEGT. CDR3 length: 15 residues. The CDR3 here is CASSDFSLSNQPQYF. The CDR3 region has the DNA TGTGCCAGCAGTGATTTTAGCCTTAGCAATCAGCCCCAGTATTTT.

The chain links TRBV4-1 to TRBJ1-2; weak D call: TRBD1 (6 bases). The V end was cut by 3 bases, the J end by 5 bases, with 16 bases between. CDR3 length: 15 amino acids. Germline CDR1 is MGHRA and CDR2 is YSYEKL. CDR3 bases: TGCGCCAGCAGCCACATCGGGAGGGGGGAGTATGGCTACACCTTC. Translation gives CASSHIGRGEYGYTF.

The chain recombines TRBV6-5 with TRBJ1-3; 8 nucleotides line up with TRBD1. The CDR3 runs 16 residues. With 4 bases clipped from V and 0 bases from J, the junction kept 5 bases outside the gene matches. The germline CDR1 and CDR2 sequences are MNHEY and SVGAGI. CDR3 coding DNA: TGTGCCAGCAGTTTGACAGGGGTCAGCTCTGGAAACACCATATATTTT. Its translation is CASSLTGVSSGNTIYF.

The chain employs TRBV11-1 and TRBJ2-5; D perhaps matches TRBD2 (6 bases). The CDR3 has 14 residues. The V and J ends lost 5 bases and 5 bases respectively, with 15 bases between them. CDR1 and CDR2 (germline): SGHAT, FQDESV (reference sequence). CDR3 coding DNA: TGTGCCAGCAGCCACAACGGGGGAGACGAGACCCAGTACTTC. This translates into CASSHNGGDETQYF.